These 25 T cell receptor beta chains share one sample of origin, sequenced in a study of Tregs in tolerant kidney transplant recipients. Profiling relied on immunoSEQ multiplex PCR, and the TCRdb table lists in-frame clones only, not all of them. The repertoire includes 84,000 or so clones, approximately 93% of them detected once, and more than 1.5% sits in the top ten. Recipients received nonmyeloablative bone marrow transplants from related graft donors, with transient mixed chimerism. The sample was CD4+ T cells from blood (PBMCs), taken 12 months after the transplant. The receptors were sampled from a human patient who received a combined kidney and bone marrow transplant. Some T cells may trace back to the graft donor.

This clone has only one observation. This chain links TRBV5-4 with TRBJ1-2; D is possibly TRBD1 (6 bases). The CDR3 totals 14 residues. Germline V CDR1 and CDR2: SGHNT, YYREEE (reference sequence). V was shortened by 4 bases and J by 1 base, with 11 bases between the two germline ends. The DNA for the CDR3 is TGTGCCAGCAGCCCGGGACAATATAACTATGGCTACACCTTC. This sequence encodes CASSPGQYNYGYTF.

The gene calls are TRBV25-1 and TRBJ1-1, with D perhaps TRBD1 (5 bases). Per germline, CDR1 MGHDK and CDR2 SYGVNS. Deletions cut 6 bases from V and 0 bases from J, with 17 bases between. The CDR3 loop spans 16 amino acids. CDR3 loop: CASRSTWQGLNTEAFF. In DNA, the CDR3 is TGTGCCAGCAGATCTACCTGGCAGGGCCTGAACACTGAAGCTTTCTTT.

The chain joins TRBV7-2 to TRBJ1-5; 7 bases line up with TRBD1. The CDR3 is 15 residues long. V was clipped by 0 bases and J by 5 bases; unmatched bases: 4. Germline CDR1 is SGHTA and CDR2 is FQGNSA. CDR3 DNA sequence: TGTGCCAGCAGCTTAGCACAGGGGATGGATCAGCCCCAGCATTTT. Protein product: CASSLAQGMDQPQHF.

The chain recombines TRBV19 with TRBJ1-4; TRBD1 matches at 9 bases. The V segment lost 8 bases and the J segment 0 bases; nucleotides outside the gene matches: 4. The CDR3 sequence is 15 residues long. Germline CDR1 LNHDA, CDR2 SQIVND (reference sequence). The CDR3 region has the DNA TGTGCCAGTCGGGACAGGGCCGCAACTAATGAAAAACTGTTTTTT. Translated: CASRDRAATNEKLFF.

The chain is built from TRBV10-3 and TRBJ1-1, with D tentatively TRBD1 (6 bases). From germline, CDR1 is ENHRY and CDR2 SYGVKD. Trimming pared 4 bases from V and 0 bases from J, leaving 9 bases between. The CDR3 has 14 residues. CDR3 sequence reads: CAISVQGLNTEAFF. Here the CDR3 DNA reads TGTGCCATCAGTGTACAGGGTTTGAACACTGAAGCTTTCTTT.

The gene calls are TRBV27 and TRBJ2-7, with D perhaps matching TRBD2 (6 bases). V was pared by 6 bases and J by 0 bases, with 21 bases between. Germline V gene data show CDR1 as MNHEY and CDR2 as SMNVEV (reference sequence). This CDR3 is 17 amino acids long. The CDR3 protein is CASRNAGKKVGSYEQYF. As DNA, the CDR3 is TGTGCCAGCAGAAACGCGGGAAAGAAGGTTGGCTCCTACGAGCAGTACTTC.

The table lists this clone with a count of one. The chain links TRBV9 to TRBJ2-3, with 12 bases lining up with TRBD2. The ends lost 0 bases at V and 8 bases at J; junction bases unmatched: 10. In germline, CDR1 is SGDLS, CDR2 YYNGEE. This CDR3 has 17 amino acids. CDR3 protein: CASSVESLAGGLSTQYF. The CDR3 DNA reads TGTGCCAGCAGCGTAGAATCTCTAGCGGGAGGGCTTAGTACGCAGTATTTT.

Comment on this clone: Distinct nucleotide sequences in the sample also encode this CDR3. The chain joins TRBV5-8 to TRBJ2-5; perhaps TRBD1 as D (8 bases). V was shortened by 4 bases and J by 5 bases, with 15 bases between the two germline ends. CDR1 is SGHTS, CDR2 YDEGEE, per germline. The CDR3 runs to 14 residues. In DNA form, the CDR3 reads TGTGCCAGCAGCCCGCACAGGGGGGGGGAGACCCAGTACTTC. Its protein is CASSPHRGGETQYF.

The rearrangement joins TRBV6-7 to TRBJ2-7, with 9 bases matching TRBD1. TRBV6-7 is marked as an open reading frame, function uncertain. CDR3 length: 17 residues. With V trimmed by 5 bases and J by 6 bases, 17 bases remained unmatched. The DNA for the CDR3 is TGTGCCAGCAGTCGCAACGGGGGACAGGGAGGCTGGTGCGAGCAGTACTTC. This translates into CASSRNGGQGGWCEQYF.

The chain joins TRBV29-1 to TRBJ1-1; D unclear. The CDR3 covers 14 residues. Trimming cost V 4 bases and J 3 bases, with 15 bases left between them. Looked up from germline, CDR1 is SQVTM and CDR2 is ANQGSEA. The CDR3 sequence: CSVADFRVHTEAFF. CDR3 in DNA: TGCAGCGTTGCGGATTTTCGGGTCCACACTGAAGCTTTCTTT. The whole variable domain, filled in from reference TRBV29-1 and TRBJ1-1, reads SAVISQKPSRDICQRGTSLTIQCQVDSQVTMMFWYRQQPGQSLTLIATANQGSEATYESGFVIDKFPISRPNLTFSTLTVSNMSPEDSSIYLCSVADFRVHTEAFFGQGTRLTVV.

This sequence joins TRBV6-5 and TRBJ2-1, with 9 bases aligning to TRBD2. The CDR3 sequence is 13 residues long. Unmatched junction bases numbered 5, after V lost 6 bases and J lost 8 bases. CDR1 is MNHEY and CDR2 is SVGAGI in the germline V gene. CDR3 sequence: CASRGTSRHEQFF. The CDR3, as DNA: TGTGCCAGCAGGGGGACTAGCAGGCATGAGCAGTTCTTC.

The CDR3 region has the DNA TGTGCCAGCAGCTTAGAGGCCCGCGGGGGAATAAGGTCCCAGTACTTC. Protein: CASSLEARGGIRSQYF. The rearrangement links TRBV7-7 to TRBJ2-5; TRBD2 matches at 7 bases. Germline CDR1 reads SSHAT; CDR2 reads FNYEAQ (reference sequence). There are 16 residues in the CDR3. Trimming removed 1 base from V and 9 bases from J; junction bases left unmatched: 14.

The genes are TRBV4-1 and TRBJ2-3; 14 bases are shared with TRBD2. The CDR3 has 16 amino acids. CDR1 and CDR2 (germline): MGHRA, YSYEKL. V lost 3 bases, J lost 2 bases, and 1 base stayed unmatched. DNA for the CDR3: TGCGCCAGCAGCCAGGGACTAGCGGGAGACACAGATACGCAGTATTTT. Protein product: CASSQGLAGDTDTQYF.

This chain uses TRBV10-3 with TRBJ2-5; 11 bases are a match to TRBD2. Germline CDR1 is ENHRY and CDR2 is SYGVKD. This CDR3 is built from 14 residues. Losses at the gene ends were 7 bases for V and 4 bases for J; bases not matched to a gene: 5. DNA for the CDR3: TGTGCCATCAACCCCGGGACTAGCGGAGAGACCCAGTACTTC. Encoded protein: CAINPGTSGETQYF.

The CDR3 protein is CASSPPWGTGNQETQYF. In nucleotides, the CDR3 is TGTGCCAGCTCACCACCCTGGGGGACAGGGAACCAAGAGACCCAGTACTTC. This sequence joins TRBV18 and TRBJ2-5, with TRBD1 matching 9 bases. The CDR3 contains 17 residues. Trimming removed 0 bases from V and 0 bases from J; junction bases left unmatched: 5. Per the germline V gene, CDR1 is KGHSH and CDR2 is LQKENI.

This CDR3 reads CASGLVLGRYSNQPQHF. DNA for the CDR3: TGTGCTAGTGGTTTGGTACTGGGCAGGTATAGCAATCAGCCCCAGCATTTT. V usage is TRBV12-5 and J usage is TRBJ1-5; no reliable D call. The CDR3 length is 17 residues. Germline CDR1 reads LGHNT; CDR2 reads FRNRAP. The germline V and J ends were trimmed by 0 bases and 0 bases, with 12 bases remaining between them. Based on the CDR3 plus reference TRBV12-5 and TRBJ1-5, the full variable domain is DARVTQTPRHKVTEMGQEVTMRCQPILGHNTVFWYRQTMMQGLELLAYFRNRAPLDDSGMPKDRFSAEMPDATLATLKIQPSEPRDSAVYFCASGLVLGRYSNQPQHFGDGTRLSIL.

The V gene is TRBV7-9, the J gene TRBJ2-7; perhaps TRBD1 as D (6 bases). There are 15 residues in the CDR3. Germline V gene lookup returns CDR1 SEHNR and CDR2 FQNEAQ (reference sequence). V lost 4 bases, J lost 9 bases, and 22 bases lay in between. Here the CDR3 reads CASSSSGTNLYPQYF. The CDR3 DNA reads as TGTGCCAGCAGCTCGTCCGGGACAAACCTCTACCCGCAGTACTTC.

The CDR3 DNA sequence: TGTGCCAGTAGTACCGGACTAGCGGGAGTGCTCGAGCAGTACTTC. Its protein is CASSTGLAGVLEQYF. This sequence joins TRBV19 and TRBJ2-7, with 13 bases aligning to TRBD2. V dropped 4 bases and J dropped 6; count of bases not matched to a gene: 6. In germline, CDR1 is LNHDA, CDR2 SQIVND (reference sequence). The CDR3 extends over 15 amino acids.

For this clone: A read error may produce the germline difference seen at one junction end. The same CDR3 can be traced to other DNA sequences in this sample. The V gene is TRBV28, the J gene TRBJ1-6, with 7 bases that match TRBD1. Germline-derived CDR1 and CDR2 are MDHEN and SYDVKM. The CDR3 length is 14 residues. CDR3 sequence reads: CASSRDSVNSPLHF. CDR3 coding DNA: TGTGCCAGCAGTCGGGACAGTGTTAATTCCCCCCTCCACTTT.

The chain carries TRBV27 and TRBJ2-5; 11 bases line up with TRBD2. The ends lost 2 bases at V and 1 base at J; junction bases unmatched: 12. CDR3 length equals 19 residues. Germline CDR1 and CDR2: MNHEY and SMNVEV (reference sequence). In DNA, the CDR3 is TGTGCCAGCAGTTTACTCGGAACCGGTAGCGGGAGGGCCCAAGAGACCCAGTACTTC. It codes for CASSLLGTGSGRAQETQYF.

Only one count was recorded for this clone. The chain combines TRBV29-1 with TRBJ1-4; D unclear. CDR1 and CDR2 (germline): SQVTM, ANQGSEA. V gave up 2 bases and J gave up 0 bases, with 10 bases separating them. This CDR3 is built from 15 residues. The CDR3 reads CSVEKVGATNEKLFF. CDR3 DNA sequence: TGCAGCGTTGAAAAGGTCGGAGCAACTAATGAAAAACTGTTTTTT.

The J gene is TRBJ2-2, the V gene TRBV14; D is ambiguous. The CDR3 spans 11 residues. V was trimmed by 3 bases and J by 7 bases, leaving 3 bases between them. From germline, CDR1 is SGHDN and CDR2 FVKESK. The CDR3 DNA reads TGTGCCAGCAGCCAGTACGGGGAGCTGTTTTTT. Translation: CASSQYGELFF.

This sequence joins TRBV25-1 and TRBJ2-3; 11 bases line up with TRBD1. The CDR3 runs to 17 residues. CDR1 and CDR2 (germline): MGHDK, SYGVNS. The junction had 13 bases not matched to a gene; V was cut back by 6 bases and J by 5 bases. CDR3 sequence: CASSRIGQGARQDTQYF. Written as DNA, the CDR3 is TGTGCCAGCAGCAGGATTGGACAGGGGGCGCGTCAAGATACGCAGTATTTT.

The genes are TRBV7-2 and TRBJ2-7, with D perhaps TRBD2 (5 bases). Between the trimmed V and J ends, which lost 1 base and 7 bases, there was a span of 11 bases. Germline loops: CDR1 SGHTA, CDR2 FQGNSA. CDR3 length: 13 residues. For the CDR3, the DNA is TGTGCCAGCAGCTTAGTTTGGTCGGGGGAGCAGTACTTC. Translated: CASSLVWSGEQYF.

The chain is built from TRBV7-3 and TRBJ2-3; a possible D gene is TRBD2 (5 bases). CDR1 and CDR2 (germline): SGHTA, FQGTGA. This CDR3 is 12 amino acids long. Trimming left V 5 bases short and J 8 bases short, with 11 bases between. The CDR3 spells CASSPRATTQYF. The CDR3 DNA follows: TGTGCCAGCAGCCCGAGGGCCACTACGCAGTATTTT.